The next 7 T cell receptor beta chains were all read from a single sample in a study of blood T cells in healthy people across ages. Alongside a J-beta primer mix, a sample-barcoded 5' primer served in a second PCR lasting about 7 to 11 cycles. One entry per CDR3 protein results from TCRdb running MiXCR on the 5' RACE reads. The top ten hold under 10% of the sample, which has 750,000 or so distinct CDR3 sequences, around a quarter seen once. The same specimen was also included in a second study, on T cells of mothers and their children.

The sequenced material came from blood. All receptors come from a boy aged 5-17 years in good health.

This clonotype has just a few counts. The chain uses TRBV28 and TRBJ2-6; 13 bases are shared with TRBD2. Losses at the gene ends were 5 bases for V and 2 bases for J; bases not matched to a gene: 6. CDR1 and CDR2 from the germline V gene are MDHEN and SYDVKM. The CDR3 totals 18 residues. The CDR3 DNA reads TGTGCCAGCAGTCGCGGACTAGCGGGAGTTGCTGGGGCCAACGTCCTGACTTTC. Protein product: CASSRGLAGVAGANVLTF.

V gene TRBV28 combines with J gene TRBJ2-3; D may be TRBD2 (6 bases). Trimming left V 1 base short and J 0 bases short, with 11 bases between. The germline V gene encodes CDR1 MDHEN and CDR2 SYDVKM. The CDR3 has 16 amino acids. For the CDR3, the DNA is TGTGCCAGCAGTTTATTAGCGGAGACTAGCACAGATACGCAGTATTTT. The encoded protein is CASSLLAETSTDTQYF.

This clonotype has only a few counts. This sequence joins TRBV11-2 and TRBJ2-5; 7 bases agree with TRBD2. The J call is uncertain, as TRBJ2-7 better fits the DNA end. This CDR3 is built from 13 residues. Germline V CDR1 and CDR2: SGHAT, FQNNGV. The CDR3 protein is CASSLERGSEQYF. Written as DNA, the CDR3 is TGTGCCAGCAGCTTAGAGCGGGGGAGCGAGCAGTACTTC.

This clonotype was seen more than once but under ten times. This chain links TRBV29-1 with TRBJ2-7, with TRBD1 identical over 9 bases. The CDR3 sequence is 14 residues long. The germline V gene encodes CDR1 SQVTM and CDR2 ANQGSEA. Unmatched junction bases numbered 8, after V lost 5 bases and J lost 3 bases. The CDR3 spells CSVTRTGEIYEQYF. For the CDR3, the DNA is TGCAGCGTTACGCGGACAGGGGAAATCTACGAGCAGTACTTC.

The chain uses TRBV29-1 and TRBJ2-5; 8 bases map to TRBD2. V lost 0 bases to trimming and J lost 4 bases; unmatched junction nucleotides: 4. The V gene's germline CDR1 is SQVTM and CDR2 ANQGSEA. CDR3 length: 14 residues. The CDR3 DNA follows: TGCAGCGTTGAAGAGCGAGCGGGAGCAGAGACCCAGTACTTC. This codes for CSVEERAGAETQYF.

This chain connects TRBV5-1 to TRBJ2-5; D gene ambiguous. Between the trimmed V and J ends, which lost 3 bases and 1 base, there was a span of 13 bases. Germline V gene sequence: CDR1 SGHRS, CDR2 YFSETQ. The CDR3 covers 15 residues. The CDR3 reads CASSWKLNGQETQYF. As DNA, the CDR3 is TGCGCCAGCAGCTGGAAGCTCAACGGCCAAGAGACCCAGTACTTC.

On this clonotype: Germline and junction disagree at one end, which may indicate a read error. J is TRBJ2-5 and V is TRBV11-2, with TRBD2 identical over 10 bases. Germline CDR1 and CDR2: SGHAT and FQNNGV. This CDR3 is 12 amino acids long. CDR3 loop: CASSTGTSAGLF. In DNA form, the CDR3 reads TGTGCCAGCAGCACCGGGACTAGCGCTGGGCTCTTC.